The entry that follows covers one TCR beta chain sequence. This sample was included in a study of blood T cell repertoires in COVID-19. Libraries were prepared by immunoSEQ multiplex PCR; TCRdb keeps only in-frame clonotypes and omits some of them. Among 85,000 to 100,000 clones, around 67% were seen once, and the ten largest hold just under 25%. V was trimmed by 7 bases and J by 0 bases, leaving 16 bases between them. The CDR3 runs 15 residues. Germline-derived CDR1 and CDR2 are SEHNR and FQNEAQ (reference sequence). Sequencing was performed on peripheral blood. The genes are TRBV7-9 and TRBJ2-7, with D perhaps TRBD1 (6 bases). The origin of this receptor is a woman aged 55-75 years in a cohort sampled during active or convalescent COVID-19. In nucleotides, the CDR3 is TGTGCCAGCACTAGGACAGATTCCTCCTCCTACGAGCAGTACTTC. It codes for CASTRTDSSSYEQYF.